The 12 T cell receptor beta chains reported below all come from one sample, sequenced in a study of shared clonotypes between healthy human individuals. CD45RO-negative CD8 cells positively selected for CCR7 made up the naive population, which excluded terminally differentiated effector memory CD45RA+ cells. Repertoires were generated with immunoSEQ multiplex PCR, while TCRdb's copy carries only in-frame clones and drops some. The table includes some 2,100,000 clones, approximately 94% detected once. Sequencing was carried out using naive CD8+ T cells from PBMCs. Every receptor here comes from a young man in good health. Some clones in this sample may be carry-over from other donors' samples.

The CDR3 sequence is CASSEDRPSNQPQHF. Here the CDR3 DNA reads TGTGCCAGCAGTGAGGACAGACCAAGCAATCAGCCCCAGCATTTT. The chain recombines TRBV27 with TRBJ1-5; D perhaps matches TRBD1 (6 bases). CDR3 length equals 15 residues. Trimming took off 5 bases at V and 1 base at J, with 12 bases between the two ends. Looked up from germline, CDR1 is MNHEY and CDR2 is SMNVEV (reference sequence).

V usage is TRBV27 and J usage is TRBJ1-5; no definite D call. CDR1 and CDR2 (germline): MNHEY, SMNVEV (reference sequence). Trimming removed 6 bases from V and 6 bases from J, with 12 bases in between. The CDR3 has 13 residues. In nucleotides, the CDR3 is TGTGCCAGCAGCTCCAATGCCATTCAGCCCCAGCATTTT. It specifies CASSSNAIQPQHF.

The V and J genes are TRBV10-1 and TRBJ2-5, with D tentatively TRBD1 or TRBD2 (5 bases each). This CDR3 contains 12 residues. Between the trimmed V and J ends, which lost 1 base and 5 bases, there was a span of 5 bases. Germline V CDR1 and CDR2: WNHNN, SYGVQD (reference sequence). The CDR3 region has the DNA TGCGCCAGCAGTGAGTGGGGGGAGACCCAGTACTTC. It translates to CASSEWGETQYF.

The chain has TRBV9 and TRBJ2-2, with a tentative D call TRBD1 (6 bases). The V end was cut by 3 bases, the J end by 7 bases, with 16 bases between. The CDR3 spans 15 residues. Germline V gene sequence: CDR1 SGDLS, CDR2 YYNGEE. The CDR3 protein is CASSEDRLPGGELFF. CDR3 sequence (DNA): TGTGCCAGCAGCGAGGACAGACTTCCAGGCGGGGAGCTGTTTTTT.

This clone was seen just once. J is TRBJ2-5 and V is TRBV28, with a tentative D call TRBD1 (6 bases). The tail of the sequence fits TRBJ2-7 better, so the J call may be wrong. From germline, CDR1 is MDHEN and CDR2 SYDVKM. This CDR3 has 13 amino acids. CDR3 DNA: TGTGCCAGCAGTTTATTCACAGGGTACGAGCAGTACTTC. This translates into CASSLFTGYEQYF.

This clone showed up just a few times. CDR3 coding DNA: TGTGCCACCGTAGGCCGCCGAGAGACCCAGTACTTC. It specifies CATVGRRETQYF. The chain links TRBV7-9 to TRBJ2-5; no definite D call. This CDR3 contains 12 residues. Trimming stripped 10 bases from V and 4 bases from J, with 13 bases between. Germline V lookup: CDR1 SEHNR, CDR2 FQNEAQ (reference sequence).

Note on this clone: This same CDR3 is encoded by further DNA sequences in the sample. This sequence joins TRBV4-2 and TRBJ2-2, with D possibly TRBD1 on 6 matching bases. Trimming took 4 bases from V and 5 from J, leaving 8 bases between them. CDR1 LGHNA and CDR2 YNFKEQ come from the germline V gene. The CDR3 covers 13 residues. The CDR3 region is CASSPRGTGELFF. CDR3 in DNA: TGTGCCAGCAGCCCCAGGGGTACCGGGGAGCTGTTTTTT.

CDR3 DNA: TGTGCCAGTAGTATCGTAGCGGGAGTCTCCTACAATGAGCAGTTCTTC. This codes for CASSIVAGVSYNEQFF. J is TRBJ2-1 and V is TRBV19; TRBD2 matches 9 bases. This CDR3 is 16 amino acids long. From germline, CDR1 is LNHDA and CDR2 SQIVND (reference sequence). V lost 3 bases and J lost 0; bases outside the gene matches: 3.

A few counts support this clone. The V gene is TRBV6-1, the J gene TRBJ1-4; D call uncertain. V was trimmed by 8 bases and J by 0 bases, leaving 7 bases between them. CDR3 length: 13 residues. CDR1 MNHNS and CDR2 SASEGT come from the germline V gene. The CDR3 here is CASRLATNEKLFF. The CDR3 DNA is TGTGCCAGCCGTCTCGCAACTAATGAAAAACTGTTTTTT.

The V call is TRBV9, the J call TRBJ2-1, with 7 bases matching TRBD2. Germline CDR1 SGDLS, CDR2 YYNGEE. This CDR3 is 16 amino acids long. V lost 0 bases and J lost 9; bases outside the gene matches: 12. CDR3 in amino acids: CASSVVSRVRGSEQFF. The DNA of the CDR3 is TGTGCCAGCAGCGTAGTCTCAAGGGTTCGCGGGAGTGAGCAGTTCTTC.

This chain joins TRBV5-4 and TRBJ2-1, with D maybe TRBD2 (5 bases). CDR1 and CDR2 (germline): SGHNT, YYREEE (reference sequence). The CDR3 spans 16 residues. The V and J ends lost 1 base and 5 bases respectively, with 16 bases between them. The CDR3 protein is CASSLLPGSLNNEQFF. The CDR3 nucleotides are TGTGCCAGCAGCTTGCTTCCGGGAAGCCTTAACAATGAGCAGTTCTTC.

This clone was found once. The rearrangement links TRBV4-1 to TRBJ2-2, with TRBD1 matching 9 bases. CDR1 and CDR2 (germline): MGHRA, YSYEKL. V lost 0 bases to trimming and J lost 4 bases; unmatched junction nucleotides: 6. The CDR3 extends over 17 amino acids. The DNA for the CDR3 is TGCGCCAGCAGCCAAGAAGGCCGGGACAGGGTCACCGGGGAGCTGTTTTTT. Protein sequence: CASSQEGRDRVTGELFF.